The T cell receptor (beta chain) described here comes from a study of shared clonotypes between healthy human individuals. Regarding the study as a whole: The represented genetic and exposure-history diversity was limited by the small number of donors.

The germline V gene has CDR1 DFQATT and CDR2 SNEGSKA (reference sequence). V was shortened by 3 bases and J by 4 bases, with 7 bases between the two germline ends. CDR3 length: 11 amino acids. This clone was counted once. Its antigen is currently unknown. The identical CDR3 is also encoded by other nucleotide sequences in the sample. The data were produced by immunoSEQ multiplex PCR, yet TCRdb's version contains in-frame clones alone and is incomplete. The table includes about 530,000 clones, approximately 95% detected once. The source material was naive CD4+ T cells sorted from blood. Noted subset: CD45RA+ positively selected. This chain joins TRBV20-1 and TRBJ2-7, with D maybe TRBD2 (6 bases). The TCR was taken from a woman aged 30 to 39 in good health. The chain's CDR3 is CSASGRYEQYF. The DNA of the CDR3 is TGCAGTGCTAGCGGGAGATACGAGCAGTACTTC.